This T cell receptor (beta chain) emerged from a study of blood T cells in healthy people across ages. Study in general: In model experiments, template switching was able to capture about one barcoded beta molecule for every two T cells that were present. Study results and caveats: Older age went with lower TCR beta diversity per million T cells, in a roughly linear way.

CDR1 is MNHEY and CDR2 is SVGEGT in the germline V gene. Trimming took 0 bases from V and 1 from J, leaving 12 bases between them. This CDR3 has 16 residues. About this clonotype itself: Its cognate antigen is unknown.

A sample-barcoded 5' primer and a J-beta primer mix were used in a second PCR of about 7 to 11 cycles. One entry per CDR3 protein results from TCRdb running MiXCR on the 5' RACE reads. The table records roughly 900,000 distinct CDR3 sequences, 45% to 50% of them present only once. Sequenced: blood. This chain uses TRBV6-2 or TRBV6-3 with TRBJ2-5; perhaps TRBD2 as D (6 bases). This clonotype originated in a man aged 25-40 years in good health. The chain's CDR3 is CASSYSIGRGQETQYF. The CDR3 DNA reads as TGTGCCAGCAGTTACTCGATAGGGCGGGGCCAAGAGACCCAGTACTTC.